This T cell receptor (beta chain) was profiled in a study of beta chain features in type 1 diabetes. General study points: Shorter templates might be favored by PCR, equally in patients and controls.

Reverse transcribing all isolated RNA meant expressed TCRB transcripts were sequenced. Method: immunoSEQ multiplex PCR; TCRdb's copy keeps in-frame clones and lacks some. The sample shows more than 150,000 clones, around 13% of them seen only once. This clone was recorded a few times. Its antigen is undetermined. With 3 bases removed from V and 5 bases from J, the gap between germline ends came to 17 bases. In germline, CDR1 is GTSNPN, CDR2 SVGIG (reference sequence). This CDR3 contains 15 residues. Stem cell-like memory, regulatory, central memory and naive CD4+ cells were sorted via CD45RO/CCR7/CD25/CD127/CD95/CD27. Purity exceeding 98% was reached by all sorted populations.

The chain employs TRBV30 and TRBJ1-5, with a tentative D call TRBD1 (6 bases). This TCR was sampled from a woman aged 18-30 years in good health. The source material was central memory CD4+ T cells from blood. DNA of the CDR3: TGTGCCTGGAGCGATGTTCAGGGGTGGGATCAGCCCCAGCATTTT. Encoded protein: CAWSDVQGWDQPQHF.